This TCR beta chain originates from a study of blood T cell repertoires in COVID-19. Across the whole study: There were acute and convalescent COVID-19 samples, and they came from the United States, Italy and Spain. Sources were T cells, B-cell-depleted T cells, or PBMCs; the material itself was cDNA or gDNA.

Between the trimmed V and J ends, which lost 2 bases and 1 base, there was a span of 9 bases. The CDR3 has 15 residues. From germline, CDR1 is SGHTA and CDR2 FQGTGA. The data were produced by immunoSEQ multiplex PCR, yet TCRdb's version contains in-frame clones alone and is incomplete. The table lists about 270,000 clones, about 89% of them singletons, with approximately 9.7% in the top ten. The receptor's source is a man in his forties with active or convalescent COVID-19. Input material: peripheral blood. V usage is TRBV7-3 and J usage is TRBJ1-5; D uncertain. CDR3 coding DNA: TGTGCCAGCAGCTTAGAGGGCAGGAGCAATCAGCCCCAGCATTTT. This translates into CASSLEGRSNQPQHF. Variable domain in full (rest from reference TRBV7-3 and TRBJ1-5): GAGVSQTPSNKVTEKGKYVELRCDPISGHTALYWYRQSLGQGPEFLIYFQGTGAADDSGLPNDRFFAVRPEGSVSTLKIQRTERGDSAVYLCASSLEGRSNQPQHFGDGTRLSIL.